The present entry profiles one T cell receptor (beta chain) with its context. The V and J ends lost 8 bases and 7 bases respectively, with 15 bases between them. Looked up from germline, CDR1 is MNHEY and CDR2 is SMNVEV (reference sequence). This CDR3 is built from 13 residues. Sequencing was performed with immunoSEQ multiplex PCR; in TCRdb, only in-frame clones are kept and a portion is missing. The sample carries almost 500,000 clones, approximately 90% recorded once. The data belong to a study of blood T cell repertoires in COVID-19. This TCR was sampled from a woman aged 55-69 years who had recovered from COVID-19. The chain recombines TRBV27 with TRBJ2-1, with D tentatively TRBD1 (6 bases). The material sequenced was PBMCs or T cells enriched from blood (not recorded which). The CDR3 bases are TGTGCCAGCGGGCAGGGGCCCGGGAATGAGCAGTTCTTC. It yields the protein CASGQGPGNEQFF.